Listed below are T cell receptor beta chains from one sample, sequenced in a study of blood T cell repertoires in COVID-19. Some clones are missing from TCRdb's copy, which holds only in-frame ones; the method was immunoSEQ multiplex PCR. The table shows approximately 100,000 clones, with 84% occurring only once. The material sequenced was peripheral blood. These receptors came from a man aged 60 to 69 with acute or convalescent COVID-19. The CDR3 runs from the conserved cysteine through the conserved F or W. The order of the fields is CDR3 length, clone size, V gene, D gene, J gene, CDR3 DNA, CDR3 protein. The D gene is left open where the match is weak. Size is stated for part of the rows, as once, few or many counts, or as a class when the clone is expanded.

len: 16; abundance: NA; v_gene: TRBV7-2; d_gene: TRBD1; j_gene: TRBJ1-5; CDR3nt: TGTGCCAGCAGCTTAGTTGGGGGACAGAGCGGTCAGCCCCAGCATTTT; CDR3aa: CASSLVGGQSGQPQHF
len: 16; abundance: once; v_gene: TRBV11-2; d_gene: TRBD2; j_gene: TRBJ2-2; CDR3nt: TGTGCCAGCAGCCCACGGGGACTAGCGGGGACCGGGGAGCTGTTTTTT; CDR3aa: CASSPRGLAGTGELFF
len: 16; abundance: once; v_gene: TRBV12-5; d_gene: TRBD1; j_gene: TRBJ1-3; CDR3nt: TGTGCTAGTGGCTTATCTCCGGACAGGGGAGGAAACACCATATATTTT; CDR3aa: CASGLSPDRGGNTIYF
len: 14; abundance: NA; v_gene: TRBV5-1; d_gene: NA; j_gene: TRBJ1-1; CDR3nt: TGCGCCAGCACCACCCTGGGGGGGAACACTGAAGCTTTCTTT; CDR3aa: CASTTLGGNTEAFF
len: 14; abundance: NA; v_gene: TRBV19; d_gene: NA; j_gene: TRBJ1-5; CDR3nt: TGTGCCAGTAGCCCCTTGAGGGAAGGACAGCCCCAGCATTTT; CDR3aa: CASSPLREGQPQHF
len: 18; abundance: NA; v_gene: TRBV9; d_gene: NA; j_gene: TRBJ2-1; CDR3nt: TGTGCCAGCAGCGACCCAAGAGATACGGGAGAATTTTACTATGAGCAGTTCTTC; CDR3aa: CASSDPRDTGEFYYEQFF
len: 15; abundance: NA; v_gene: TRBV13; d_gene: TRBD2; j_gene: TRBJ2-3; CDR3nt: TGTGCCAGCAGCTTCCAGCGGGAGGCTGTAGATACGCAGTATTTT; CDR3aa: CASSFQREAVDTQYF
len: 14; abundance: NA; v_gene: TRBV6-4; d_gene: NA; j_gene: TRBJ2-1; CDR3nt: TGTGCCAGCAGTCGACAGGCCTCCTACAATGAGCAGTTCTTC; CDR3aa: CASSRQASYNEQFF
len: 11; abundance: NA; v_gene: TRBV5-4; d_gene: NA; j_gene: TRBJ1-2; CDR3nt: TGTGCCAGCAGCTCTATCTATGGCTACACCTTC; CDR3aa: CASSSIYGYTF
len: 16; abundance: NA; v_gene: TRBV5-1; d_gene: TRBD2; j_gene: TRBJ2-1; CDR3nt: TGCGCCAGCAGCCCTCGGAGCGGGGGTATGTACAATGAGCAGTTCTTC; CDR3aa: CASSPRSGGMYNEQFF
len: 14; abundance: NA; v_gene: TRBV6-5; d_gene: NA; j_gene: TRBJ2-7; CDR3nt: TGTGCCAGCAGTCCTAGGACAGAGAGCTACGAGCAGTACTTC; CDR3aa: CASSPRTESYEQYF